This T cell receptor beta chain was captured in a study of blood T cell repertoires in COVID-19. Background on the study: COVID-19 samples from acute and convalescent phases originated in the United States, Italy and Spain.

The CDR3 length is 15 residues. In germline, CDR1 is SGHKS, CDR2 YYEKEE (reference sequence). The trim removed 4 bases at V and 4 bases at J, leaving 8 bases unmatched. Measured with immunoSEQ multiplex PCR; TCRdb has only the in-frame clones, and not every one. The profile shows tens of thousands of clones, almost 90% of them singletons. The chain employs TRBV5-5 and TRBJ1-5, with TRBD1 matching over 7 bases. The TCR originated in a man over 45 with active COVID-19. The specimen sequenced was peripheral blood. The DNA of the CDR3 is TGTGCCAGCAGCCCCCGACAGGGCGATAATCAGCCCCAGCATTTT. The encoded protein is CASSPRQGDNQPQHF.